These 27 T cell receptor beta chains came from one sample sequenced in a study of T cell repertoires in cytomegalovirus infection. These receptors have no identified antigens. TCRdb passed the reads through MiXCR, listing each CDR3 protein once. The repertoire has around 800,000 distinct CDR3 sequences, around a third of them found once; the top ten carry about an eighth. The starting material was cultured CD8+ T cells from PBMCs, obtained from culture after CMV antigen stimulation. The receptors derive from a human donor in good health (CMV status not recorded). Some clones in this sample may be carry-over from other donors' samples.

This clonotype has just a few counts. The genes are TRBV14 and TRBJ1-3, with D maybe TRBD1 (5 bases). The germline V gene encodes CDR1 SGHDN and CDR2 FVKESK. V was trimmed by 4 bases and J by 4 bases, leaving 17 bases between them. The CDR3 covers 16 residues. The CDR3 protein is CASSPFGRALGNTIYF. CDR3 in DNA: TGTGCCAGCAGCCCTTTCGGCAGGGCCCTCGGAAACACCATATATTTT.

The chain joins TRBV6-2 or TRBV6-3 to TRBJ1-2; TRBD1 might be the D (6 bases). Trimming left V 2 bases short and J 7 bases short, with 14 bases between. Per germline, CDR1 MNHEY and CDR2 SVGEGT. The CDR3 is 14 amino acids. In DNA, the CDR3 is TGTGCCAGCAGTTACGGGGGGCCAGTTGGTGGCTACACCTTC. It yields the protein CASSYGGPVGGYTF.

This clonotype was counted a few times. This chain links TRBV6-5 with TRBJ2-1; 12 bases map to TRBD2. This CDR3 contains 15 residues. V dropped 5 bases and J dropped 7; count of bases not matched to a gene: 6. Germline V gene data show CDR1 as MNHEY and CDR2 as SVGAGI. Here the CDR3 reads CASSQLAGGANEQFF. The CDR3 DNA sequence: TGTGCCAGCAGTCAACTAGCGGGGGGCGCAAATGAGCAGTTCTTC.

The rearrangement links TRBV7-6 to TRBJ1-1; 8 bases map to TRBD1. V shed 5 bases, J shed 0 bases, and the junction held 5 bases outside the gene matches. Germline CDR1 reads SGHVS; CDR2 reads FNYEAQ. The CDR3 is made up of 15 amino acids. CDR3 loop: CASSGPGGVNTEAFF. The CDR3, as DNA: TGTGCCAGCAGCGGACCAGGGGGCGTGAACACTGAAGCTTTCTTT.

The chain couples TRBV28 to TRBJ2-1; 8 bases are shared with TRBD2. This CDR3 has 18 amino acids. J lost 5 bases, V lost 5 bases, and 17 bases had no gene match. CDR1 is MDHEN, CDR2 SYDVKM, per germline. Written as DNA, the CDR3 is TGTGCCAGCAGTAGCGTCGGGTATACGGCGGGGGGAGACAATGAGCAGTTCTTC. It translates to CASSSVGYTAGGDNEQFF.

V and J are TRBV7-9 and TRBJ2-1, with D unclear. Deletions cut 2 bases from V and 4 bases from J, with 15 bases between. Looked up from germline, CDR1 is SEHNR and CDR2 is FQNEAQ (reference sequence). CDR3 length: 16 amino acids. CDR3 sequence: CASSLRTREAYNEQFF. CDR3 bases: TGTGCCAGCAGCTTAAGGACCCGCGAGGCGTACAATGAGCAGTTCTTC.

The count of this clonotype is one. CDR3 bases: TGTGCCACCAGCAGTACTAGCGGGGCGAACAATGAGCAGTTCTTC. Amino acid sequence: CATSSTSGANNEQFF. J is TRBJ2-1 and V is TRBV15, with TRBD2 matching over 10 bases. The V gene's germline CDR1 is LNHNV and CDR2 YYDKDF (reference sequence). This CDR3 region has 15 residues. V gave up 3 bases and J gave up 5 bases; unmatched junction bases: 4.

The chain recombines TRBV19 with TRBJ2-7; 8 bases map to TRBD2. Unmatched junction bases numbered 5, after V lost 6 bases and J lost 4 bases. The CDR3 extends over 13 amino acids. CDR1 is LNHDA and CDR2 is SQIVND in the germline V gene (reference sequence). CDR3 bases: TGTGCCAGTAGCAGCGGGGGAAAGTACGAGCAGTACTTC. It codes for CASSSGGKYEQYF.

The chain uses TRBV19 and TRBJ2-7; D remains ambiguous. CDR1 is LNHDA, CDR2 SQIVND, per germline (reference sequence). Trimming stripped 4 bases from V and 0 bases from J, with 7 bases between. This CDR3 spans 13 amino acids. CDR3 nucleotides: TGTGCCAGTAGTAGGGCATACTCCTACGAGCAGTACTTC. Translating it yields CASSRAYSYEQYF.

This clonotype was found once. The CDR3 is CASGWDDKLAFF. The CDR3 nucleotides are TGTGCTAGTGGCTGGGATGACAAGTTGGCTTTCTTT. The genes are TRBV12-5 and TRBJ1-1, with D unclear. Trimming took off 6 bases at V and 11 bases at J, with 16 bases between the two ends. Germline assignment: CDR1 LGHNT and CDR2 FRNRAP. This CDR3 has 12 residues. The full variable domain, with the rest looked up from reference TRBV12-5 and TRBJ1-1, is DARVTQTPRHKVTEMGQEVTMRCQPILGHNTVFWYRQTMMQGLELLAYFRNRAPLDDSGMPKDRFSAEMPDATLATLKIQPSEPRDSAVYFCASGWDDKLAFFGQGTRLTVV.

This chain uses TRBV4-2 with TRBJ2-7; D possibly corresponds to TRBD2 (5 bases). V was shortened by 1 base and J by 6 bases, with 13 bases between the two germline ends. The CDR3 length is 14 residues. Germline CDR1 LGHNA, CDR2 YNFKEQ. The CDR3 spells CASSQGILALEQYF. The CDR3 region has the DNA TGTGCCAGCAGCCAAGGAATTCTAGCTCTCGAGCAGTACTTC.

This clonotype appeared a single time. The CDR3 spells CSTDSITGELFF. CDR3 bases: TGCAGCACCGACAGTATCACCGGGGAGCTGTTTTTT. The J gene is TRBJ2-2, the V gene TRBV29-1, with TRBD1 as a possible D gene (5 bases). Germline V CDR1 and CDR2: SQVTM, ANQGSEA. Deletions cut 8 bases from V and 4 bases from J, with 11 bases between. This CDR3 region has 12 residues.

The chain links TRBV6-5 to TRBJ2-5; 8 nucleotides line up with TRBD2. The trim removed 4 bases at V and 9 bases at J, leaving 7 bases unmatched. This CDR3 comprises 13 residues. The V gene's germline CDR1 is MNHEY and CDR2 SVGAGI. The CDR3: CASSFERGRAQYF. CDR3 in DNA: TGTGCCAGCAGTTTCGAGCGGGGGCGGGCCCAGTACTTC.

Written as DNA, the CDR3 is TGTGCCAGCAGCCGGACATTCAACTATGGCTACACCTTC. Encoded protein: CASSRTFNYGYTF. The V call is TRBV7-9, the J call TRBJ1-2, with a weak D call TRBD1 (5 bases). Germline CDR1 is SEHNR and CDR2 is FQNEAQ (reference sequence). This CDR3 comprises 13 residues. Trimming took 5 bases from V and 2 from J, leaving 9 bases between them. The entire variable domain, with the rest obtained from reference TRBV7-9 and TRBJ1-2, is as follows: DTGVSQNPRHKITKRGQNVTFRCDPISEHNRLYWYRQTLGQGPEFLTYFQNEAQLEKSRLLSDRFSAERPKGSFSTLEIQRTEQGDSAMYLCASSRTFNYGYTFGSGTRLTVV.

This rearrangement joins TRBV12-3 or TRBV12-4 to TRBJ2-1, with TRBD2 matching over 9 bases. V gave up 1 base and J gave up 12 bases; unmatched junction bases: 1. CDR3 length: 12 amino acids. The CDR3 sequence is CASSLGLAVQFF. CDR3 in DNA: TGTGCCAGCAGTTTAGGACTAGCGGTGCAGTTCTTC.

The CDR3 DNA reads TGCGCCAGCAGCTTGGCAGGGACAGGGATACGTGAAAAACTGTTTTTT. It codes for CASSLAGTGIREKLFF. The gene calls are TRBV5-1 and TRBJ1-4, with TRBD1 matching over 9 bases. This CDR3 has 16 amino acids. V gave up 0 bases and J gave up 7 bases; unmatched junction bases: 7. Germline CDR1 reads SGHRS; CDR2 reads YFSETQ.

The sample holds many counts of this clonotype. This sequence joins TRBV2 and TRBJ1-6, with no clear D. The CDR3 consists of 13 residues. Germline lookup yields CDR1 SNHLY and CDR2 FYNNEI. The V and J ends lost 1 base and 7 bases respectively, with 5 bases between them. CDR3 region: CASSEEWNSPLHF. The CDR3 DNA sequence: TGTGCCAGCAGTGAAGAGTGGAATTCACCCCTCCACTTT.

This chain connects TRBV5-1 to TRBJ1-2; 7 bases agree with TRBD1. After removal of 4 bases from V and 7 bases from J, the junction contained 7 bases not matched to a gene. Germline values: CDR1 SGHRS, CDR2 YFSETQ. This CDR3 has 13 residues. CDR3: CASSLGTAAGYTF. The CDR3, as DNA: TGCGCCAGCAGCCTCGGGACAGCCGCTGGCTACACCTTC. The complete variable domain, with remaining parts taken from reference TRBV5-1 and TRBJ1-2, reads KAGVTQTPRYLIKTRGQQVTLSCSPISGHRSVSWYQQTPGQGLQFLFEYFSETQRNKGNFPGRFSGRQFSNSRSEMNVSTLELGDSALYLCASSLGTAAGYTFGSGTRLTVV.

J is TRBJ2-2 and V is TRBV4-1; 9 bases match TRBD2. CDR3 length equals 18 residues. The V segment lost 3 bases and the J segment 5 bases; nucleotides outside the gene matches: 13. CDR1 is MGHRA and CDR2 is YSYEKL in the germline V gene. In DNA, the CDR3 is TGCGCCAGCAGCCACGGAGGGGCGGGGGGGCCAAATACCGGGGAGCTGTTTTTT. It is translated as CASSHGGAGGPNTGELFF.

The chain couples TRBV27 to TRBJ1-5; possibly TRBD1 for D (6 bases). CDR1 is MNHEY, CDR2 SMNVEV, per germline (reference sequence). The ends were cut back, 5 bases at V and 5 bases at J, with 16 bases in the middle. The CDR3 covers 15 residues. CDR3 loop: CASSTGTGGYQPQHF. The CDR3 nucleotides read TGTGCCAGCAGTACCGGGACGGGGGGCTATCAGCCCCAGCATTTT.

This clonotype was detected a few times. CDR3 residues: CASSFPKYDSSNSNQPQHF. DNA for the CDR3: TGTGCCAGCAGTTTCCCTAAATATGACAGTTCAAATAGCAATCAGCCCCAGCATTTT. The V gene is TRBV28, the J gene TRBJ1-5; tentatively, D is TRBD1 (5 bases). Germline V CDR1 and CDR2: MDHEN, SYDVKM. Trimming pared 3 bases from V and 0 bases from J, leaving 21 bases between. The CDR3 contains 19 residues.

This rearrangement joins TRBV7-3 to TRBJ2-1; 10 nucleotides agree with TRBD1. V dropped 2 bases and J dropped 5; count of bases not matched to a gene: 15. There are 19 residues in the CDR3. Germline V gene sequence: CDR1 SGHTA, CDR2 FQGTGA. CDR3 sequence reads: CASSLGGDRGLKGNNEQFF. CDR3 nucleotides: TGTGCCAGCAGCTTAGGGGGGGACAGGGGTTTGAAGGGAAACAATGAGCAGTTCTTC.

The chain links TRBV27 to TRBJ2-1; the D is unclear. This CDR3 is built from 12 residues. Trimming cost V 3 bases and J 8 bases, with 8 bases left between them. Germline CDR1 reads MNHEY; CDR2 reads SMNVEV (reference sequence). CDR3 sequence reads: CASSLGNYEQFF. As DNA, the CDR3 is TGTGCCAGCAGTTTGGGTAACTATGAGCAGTTCTTC.

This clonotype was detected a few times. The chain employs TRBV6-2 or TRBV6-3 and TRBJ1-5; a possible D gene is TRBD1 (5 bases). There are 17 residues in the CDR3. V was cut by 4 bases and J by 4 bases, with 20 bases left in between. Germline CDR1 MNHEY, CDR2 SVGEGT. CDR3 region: CASSSPPGKLRNQPQHF. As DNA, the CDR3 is TGTGCCAGCAGTTCGCCTCCAGGGAAATTAAGAAATCAGCCCCAGCATTTT.

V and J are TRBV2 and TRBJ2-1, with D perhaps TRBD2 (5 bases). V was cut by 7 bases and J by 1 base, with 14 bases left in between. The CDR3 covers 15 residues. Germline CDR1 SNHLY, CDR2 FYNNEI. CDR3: CASTSGWRSYNEQFF. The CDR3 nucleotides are TGTGCCAGCACATCGGGGTGGCGATCCTACAATGAGCAGTTCTTC.

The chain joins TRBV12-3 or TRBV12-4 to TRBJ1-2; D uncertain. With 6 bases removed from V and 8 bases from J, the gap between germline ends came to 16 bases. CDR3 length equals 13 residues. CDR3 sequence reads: CASSHSNLLGYTF. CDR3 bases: TGTGCCAGCAGCCATTCTAACCTGCTGGGCTACACCTTC.

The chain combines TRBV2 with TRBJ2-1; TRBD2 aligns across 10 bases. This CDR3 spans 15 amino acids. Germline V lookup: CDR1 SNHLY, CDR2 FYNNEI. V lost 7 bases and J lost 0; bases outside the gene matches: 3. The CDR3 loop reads CASTVAGGSYNEQFF. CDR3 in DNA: TGTGCCAGCACTGTAGCGGGGGGCTCCTACAATGAGCAGTTCTTC.